Listed here are 10 T cell receptor beta chains from one sample, sequenced in a study of OX40 agonist ivuxolimab in advanced cancers. Here immunoSEQ multiplex PCR was the method, and the copy in TCRdb shows in-frame clones only, minus some. The table includes 20,000 or so clones, 85% to 90% detected once. The source was CD4+ or CD8+ T cells sorted from blood, collected in a trial of the OX40 agonist ivuxolimab. The source is an adult with an advanced solid tumor such as melanoma, head and neck, liver or kidney cancer.

The chain recombines TRBV12-2 with TRBJ2-6. TRBV12-2 is a listed pseudogene. The CDR3 extends over 19 amino acids. The CDR3 spells CASRKPTNVGSTGANVLTF. The CDR3 DNA is TGTGCAAGTCGCAAACCAACCAACGTTGGTTCGACTGGGGCCAACGTCCTGACTTTC.

The J gene is TRBJ1-1, the V gene TRBV9; 7 bases are a match to TRBD1. J lost 6 bases, V lost 4 bases, and 3 bases had no gene match. The CDR3 is 12 amino acids. CDR1 and CDR2 (germline): SGDLS, YYNGEE. DNA for the CDR3: TGTGCCAGCAGCCCGGGGACAGCTGAAGCTTTCTTT. This sequence encodes CASSPGTAEAFF.

The chain uses TRBV7-8 and TRBJ2-1; D may be TRBD1 or TRBD2 (5 bases each). This CDR3 comprises 15 residues. Between the trimmed V and J ends, which lost 8 bases and 2 bases, there was a span of 16 bases. Germline CDR1 is SGHVS and CDR2 is FQNEAQ. The CDR3 bases are TGTGCCAGCTCGGTCAACTGGGACGCCTACAATGAGCAGTTCTTC. Translated: CASSVNWDAYNEQFF.

The chain uses TRBV7-8 and TRBJ1-2; possibly TRBD1 for D (5 bases). Germline CDR1 and CDR2: SGHVS and FQNEAQ. The CDR3 covers 16 residues. V lost 5 bases, J lost 2 bases, and 18 bases lay in between. CDR3 nucleotide sequence: TGTGCCAGCAGCCGAACCGAGGGGTCTCCGAACTATGGCTACACCTTC. Translated, it gives CASSRTEGSPNYGYTF.

The rearrangement uses TRBV29-1 and TRBJ1-1; D is possibly TRBD1 (6 bases). The germline CDR1 and CDR2 sequences are SQVTM and ANQGSEA. V lost 5 bases and J lost 7, with 14 bases in between. This CDR3 comprises 12 residues. CDR3 in amino acids: CSVFTGLDEAFF. In DNA, the CDR3 is TGCAGCGTTTTTACAGGGTTGGATGAAGCTTTCTTT.

The chain joins TRBV7-9 to TRBJ2-1, with D unclear. V gave up 0 bases and J gave up 2 bases, with 5 bases separating them. The CDR3 has 14 amino acids. Looked up from germline, CDR1 is SEHNR and CDR2 is FQNEAQ (reference sequence). The CDR3 DNA is TGTGCCAGCAGCTTAGCAGGTACCTACAATGAGCAGTTCTTC. The encoded protein is CASSLAGTYNEQFF.

The J gene is TRBJ2-3, the V gene TRBV6-6; TRBD2 matches at 7 bases. The CDR3 consists of 15 residues. The germline CDR1 and CDR2 sequences are MNHNY and SVGAGI (reference sequence). J gave up 1 base and V 0 bases, and 1 base lay outside the gene matches. The CDR3 region has the DNA TGTGCCAGCAGTTACTCCCGGGGGGGCACAGATACGCAGTATTTT. This encodes CASSYSRGGTDTQYF.

V gene TRBV30 combines with J gene TRBJ2-7; TRBD1 or TRBD2 may be the D gene (5 bases each). CDR1 and CDR2 from the germline V gene are GTSNPN and SVGIG (reference sequence). Trimming stripped 8 bases from V and 5 bases from J, with 19 bases between. The CDR3 sequence is 13 residues long. The CDR3 is CAGSVGGWDEQYF. DNA for the CDR3: TGTGCCGGGTCGGTTGGGGGATGGGACGAGCAGTACTTC.

In this sample, this clone turned up once. V is TRBV13 and J is TRBJ2-5, with TRBD1 matching over 8 bases. V lost 3 bases, J lost 7 bases, and 7 bases stayed unmatched. This CDR3 has 14 amino acids. Germline V CDR1 and CDR2: PRHDT, FYEKMQ (reference sequence). The CDR3 nucleotides read TGTGCCAGCAGCTTTACAGGGGGGCCTGTGACCCAGTACTTC. Amino acids: CASSFTGGPVTQYF.

The rearrangement uses TRBV13 and TRBJ2-3; D remains ambiguous. Germline CDR1 PRHDT, CDR2 FYEKMQ (reference sequence). V was pared by 1 base and J by 4 bases, with 6 bases between. This CDR3 contains 13 residues. In DNA, the CDR3 is TGTGCCAGCAGCTTAGTCCTTCCAGATACGCAGTATTTT. Residues: CASSLVLPDTQYF.